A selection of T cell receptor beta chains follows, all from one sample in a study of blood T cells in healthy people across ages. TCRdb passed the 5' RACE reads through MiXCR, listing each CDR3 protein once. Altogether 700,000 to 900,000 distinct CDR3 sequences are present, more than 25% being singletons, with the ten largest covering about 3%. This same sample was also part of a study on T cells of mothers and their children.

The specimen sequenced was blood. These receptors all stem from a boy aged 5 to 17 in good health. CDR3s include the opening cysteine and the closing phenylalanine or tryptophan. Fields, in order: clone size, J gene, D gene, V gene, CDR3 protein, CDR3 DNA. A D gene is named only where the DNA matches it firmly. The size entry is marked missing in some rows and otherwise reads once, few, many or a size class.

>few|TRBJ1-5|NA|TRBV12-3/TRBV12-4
CASSYGPPAYQPQHF
TGTGCCAGCAGCTATGGACCGCCTGCCTATCAGCCCCAGCATTTT
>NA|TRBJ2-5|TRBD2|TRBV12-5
CTSAGTSGVTETQYF
TGTACTAGTGCCGGGACTAGCGGGGTTACAGAGACCCAGTACTTC
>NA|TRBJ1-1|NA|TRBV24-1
CATRQGGDTEAFF
TGTGCCACCAGACAGGGAGGGGACACTGAAGCTTTCTTT
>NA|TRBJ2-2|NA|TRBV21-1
CASPSDRGQIQAGELFF
TGTGCCAGCCCCTCAGACAGGGGGCAAATACAGGCCGGGGAGCTGTTTTTT
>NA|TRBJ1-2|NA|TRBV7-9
CASRRGGVSTNYGYTF
TGTGCCAGCAGACGTGGGGGGGTGTCAACTAACTATGGCTACACCTTC
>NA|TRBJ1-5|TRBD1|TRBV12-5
CASGLVQGEGNQPQHF
TGTGCTAGTGGTTTGGTACAGGGGGAAGGCAATCAGCCCCAGCATTTT
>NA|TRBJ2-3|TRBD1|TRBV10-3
CAIRSDRAADTQYF
TGTGCCATCAGGTCGGACAGGGCGGCAGATACGCAGTATTTT
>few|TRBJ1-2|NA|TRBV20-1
CSASTQVGTGYTF
TGCAGTGCTAGTACCCAAGTGGGGACTGGCTACACCTTC
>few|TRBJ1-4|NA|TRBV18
CASSPWRSNEKLFF
TGTGCCAGCTCACCATGGAGATCTAATGAAAAACTGTTTTTT
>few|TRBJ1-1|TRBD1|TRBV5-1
CASSLGDRANLNTEAFF
TGCGCCAGCAGCTTGGGGGACAGAGCCAACCTCAACACTGAAGCTTTCTTT
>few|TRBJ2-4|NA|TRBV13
CASSLATSSGIQYF
TGTGCCAGCAGCTTAGCCACTAGCTCGGGCATTCAGTACTTC
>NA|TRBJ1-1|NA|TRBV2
CAAKRGQGNTEAFF
TGTGCCGCAAAGAGGGGTCAGGGGAACACTGAAGCTTTCTTT
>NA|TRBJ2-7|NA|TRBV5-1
CASSLTGEHEQYF
TGCGCCAGCAGCCTTACCGGGGAACACGAGCAGTACTTC
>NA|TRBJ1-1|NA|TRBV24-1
CATSDGQGGYTEAFF
TGTGCCACCAGTGATGGGCAGGGAGGCTACACTGAAGCTTTCTTT
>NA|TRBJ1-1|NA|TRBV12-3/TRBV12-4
CASKPSGVNTEAFF
TGTGCCAGCAAGCCGTCAGGGGTCAACACTGAAGCTTTCTTT
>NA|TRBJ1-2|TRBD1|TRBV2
CASRDRGLTAYGYTF
TGTGCCAGCAGGGACAGGGGACTGACTGCCTATGGCTACACCTTC
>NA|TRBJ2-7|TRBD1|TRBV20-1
CSASWQGAEEQYF
TGCAGTGCTAGTTGGCAGGGGGCGGAGGAGCAGTACTTC
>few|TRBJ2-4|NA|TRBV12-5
CASGLMGPGDIQYF
TGTGCTAGTGGTTTGATGGGCCCCGGGGACATTCAGTACTTC
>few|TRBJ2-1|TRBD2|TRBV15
CATSRTLGAGPGDEQFF
TGTGCCACCAGCAGAACTCTGGGAGCGGGGCCTGGGGATGAGCAGTTCTTC